These 16 T cell receptor beta chains came from one sample sequenced in a study. Treg sorting used a CD4+CD25+CD127-/low gate. Amplification of TRBV12-4/TRBJ1-2 clonotypes used adaptor-ligated barcode primers. In TCRdb, the multiplex PCR reads were re-called with MiXCR into one record per CDR3 protein. The sample shows roughly 1,200 distinct CDR3 sequences, roughly 20% of them seen only once. The sequenced material came from Tregs sorted from blood. All receptors derive from a female donor with breast cancer.

The chain uses TRBV12-3 or TRBV12-4 and TRBJ1-2; 10 nucleotides line up with TRBD1. The V gene end was trimmed by 5 bases and the J gene end by 6 bases; junction bases not matched to a gene: 6. This CDR3 spans 14 amino acids. DNA for the CDR3: TGTGCCAGCAGTGACCCCGGGACAGGGGATGGCTACACCTTC. Its translation is CASSDPGTGDGYTF.

V is TRBV12-3 or TRBV12-4 and J is TRBJ1-2, with D uncertain. Between the trimmed V and J ends, which lost 1 base and 0 bases, there was a span of 6 bases. This CDR3 region has 14 residues. This CDR3 reads CASSLVGANYGYTF. CDR3 in DNA: TGTGCCAGCAGTTTAGTCGGAGCTAACTATGGCTACACCTTC.

This clonotype was detected only a few times. The V call is TRBV12-3 or TRBV12-4, the J call TRBJ1-2, with unresolved D. CDR3 length: 13 amino acids. The V end lost 3 bases, the J end lost 2 bases, and 7 bases lay between the germline ends. This chain's CDR3 is CASSFRTNYGYTF. The CDR3 nucleotides read TGTGCCAGCAGTTTCCGCACCAACTATGGCTACACCTTC.

By share, this clonotype counts as medium-sized. The gene calls are TRBV12-3 or TRBV12-4 and TRBJ1-2; maybe TRBD1 (6 bases). The CDR3 has 13 amino acids. V was clipped by 6 bases and J by 3 bases, with 11 bases between them. CDR3 in amino acids: CASRTGQYYGYTF. DNA of the CDR3: TGTGCCAGCAGAACTGGACAGTACTATGGCTACACCTTC.

The chain recombines TRBV12-3 or TRBV12-4 with TRBJ1-2, with a tentative D call TRBD1 (6 bases). This CDR3 is built from 14 residues. Deletions cut 5 bases from V and 2 bases from J, with 12 bases between. The CDR3 is CASSGTGTNYGYTF. In DNA form, the CDR3 reads TGTGCCAGCAGTGGGACCGGGACAAACTATGGCTACACCTTC.

Sample share makes this clonotype large. The rearrangement links TRBV12-3 or TRBV12-4 to TRBJ1-2, with D possibly TRBD1 on 5 matching bases. The CDR3 totals 14 residues. V gave up 4 bases and J gave up 4 bases, with 13 bases separating them. CDR3 DNA sequence: TGTGCCAGCAGTTCCGCAGGGCTTTCCTATGGCTACACCTTC. It translates to CASSSAGLSYGYTF.

This clonotype appeared a few times. The V gene is TRBV12-3 or TRBV12-4, the J gene TRBJ1-2; D might be TRBD1 (6 bases). V lost 4 bases, J lost 0 bases, and 15 bases lay in between. The CDR3 has 16 amino acids. CDR3 amino acids: CASSSTGSRANYGYTF. The DNA for the CDR3 is TGTGCCAGCAGTTCAACAGGGTCGAGAGCTAACTATGGCTACACCTTC.

Relative to its sample, this clonotype is medium-sized. V usage is TRBV12-3 or TRBV12-4 and J usage is TRBJ1-2; maybe TRBD1 (5 bases). This CDR3 has 14 amino acids. Trimming removed 6 bases at V and 2 bases at J, with 13 bases between. The CDR3, as DNA: TGTGCCAGCAGCGAACAGCCAGGGAACTATGGCTACACCTTC. It translates to CASSEQPGNYGYTF.

By its share, this clonotype is medium-sized. The chain is built from TRBV12-3 or TRBV12-4 and TRBJ1-2, with TRBD1 identical over 8 bases. This CDR3 has 15 residues. With V trimmed by 6 bases and J by 2 bases, 8 bases remained unmatched. CDR3 DNA: TGTGCCAGCAGGGCTACGACAGGGGACAACTATGGCTACACCTTC. Encoded protein: CASRATTGDNYGYTF.

In its sample, this clonotype is large. V is TRBV12-3 or TRBV12-4 and J is TRBJ1-2; tentatively, D is TRBD1 (5 bases). The CDR3 covers 13 residues. Deletions cut 7 bases from V and 1 base from J, with 10 bases between. Here the CDR3 reads CASTGTVNYGYTF. In DNA form, the CDR3 reads TGTGCCAGCACCGGGACGGTTAACTATGGCTACACCTTC.

This clonotype is medium-sized by share. The chain recombines TRBV12-3 or TRBV12-4 with TRBJ1-2; D not certain. The CDR3 extends over 12 amino acids. The V end was cut by 0 bases, the J end by 4 bases, with 3 bases between. The CDR3 sequence is CASSLASYGYTF. The DNA of the CDR3 is TGTGCCAGCAGTTTAGCCTCCTATGGCTACACCTTC.

Sample share makes this clonotype medium-sized (0.01 to 0.1%). The chain carries TRBV12-3 or TRBV12-4 and TRBJ1-2, with 10 bases lining up with TRBD1. The V and J ends lost 6 bases and 5 bases, in that order; junction bases with no gene match: 6. The CDR3 sequence is 14 residues long. DNA for the CDR3: TGTGCCAGCAGCAGTGCGGGACAGGGGTATGGCTACACCTTC. Translating gives CASSSAGQGYGYTF.

The V call is TRBV12-3 or TRBV12-4, the J call TRBJ1-2, with D unclear. V shed 2 bases and J shed 6 bases, with 13 bases lying between them. This CDR3 comprises 14 residues. The CDR3 DNA reads TGTGCCAGCAGTTTAAATCGGGGTCACGATGGCTACACCTTC. Translated: CASSLNRGHDGYTF.

This clonotype ranks as large. The chain uses TRBV12-3 or TRBV12-4 and TRBJ1-2; TRBD1 is a possible D gene (5 bases). This CDR3 is built from 11 residues. V shed 6 bases and J shed 8 bases, with 10 bases lying between them. The DNA of the CDR3 is TGTGCCAGCAGCGCAGGGTACGGCTACACCTTC. Encoded protein: CASSAGYGYTF.

In its sample, this clonotype is medium-sized. The rearrangement joins TRBV12-3 or TRBV12-4 to TRBJ1-2; D is uncertain. V lost 0 bases to trimming and J lost 6 bases, with 5 bases between them. CDR3 size: 12 residues. The CDR3 loop reads CASSLAFHGYTF. CDR3 coding DNA: TGTGCCAGCAGTTTAGCGTTTCATGGCTACACCTTC.

To note about this clonotype: One end of the junction fails to match germline, which may point to a read error. The V call is TRBV12-3 or TRBV12-4, the J call TRBJ1-2, with TRBD1 matching 7 bases. This CDR3 is 16 amino acids long. CDR3: CASSSVGQALGMATPF. CDR3 sequence (DNA): TGTGCCAGCAGTTCCGTAGGACAGGCTTTAGGTATGGCTACACCGTTC.